The rows below give T cell receptor beta chains drawn from one sample of a study of beta chain features in type 1 diabetes. Libraries were prepared by immunoSEQ multiplex PCR; TCRdb keeps only in-frame clonotypes and omits some of them. Of 200,000 to 250,000 clones listed, roughly 9.6% are singletons. Sequencing input: naive CD4+ T cells from blood. These receptor sequences come from a woman younger than 35 in good health. Each CDR3 is given with its conserved first and last residue.

TRBV30	TRBJ2-7	CAWSKYTRDRDAYEQYF
TRBV5-5	TRBJ2-7	CASIPASSSYEQYF
TRBV14	TRBJ2-4	CASSQGAPDLAKNIQYF
TRBV7-9	TRBJ1-5	CASSSNPTGLSNQPQHF
TRBV6-1	TRBJ2-5	CASRAGGGQETQYF
TRBV7-9	TRBJ2-3	CASSRRTGVTDTQYF
TRBV5-1	TRBJ2-3	CASSLGMTDTQYF
TRBV6-1	TRBJ2-5	CASSEVPGQGTETQYF
TRBV5-4	TRBJ1-4	CASSPSPEKLFF
TRBV27	TRBJ1-2	CASSRHGTGFGGYTF
TRBV6-6	TRBJ2-3	CASRYSAADTQYF
TRBV4-1	TRBJ2-5	CASSQDPAGEVTQYF
TRBV5-1	TRBJ1-6	CASSFGTGEATLHF
TRBV5-5	TRBJ2-7	CASSLERRPYEQYF
TRBV7-3	TRBJ2-2	CASSLSGGDTGELFF
TRBV2	TRBJ2-7	CASQRTGDYEQYF
TRBV5-6	TRBJ2-3	CASSLAPARGDTQYF
TRBV29-1	TRBJ2-1	CSVRYFGQASSRGPNEQFF
TRBV9	TRBJ1-1	CASSVDRGLTEAFF
TRBV29-1	TRBJ1-2	CSVGQVGGYTF